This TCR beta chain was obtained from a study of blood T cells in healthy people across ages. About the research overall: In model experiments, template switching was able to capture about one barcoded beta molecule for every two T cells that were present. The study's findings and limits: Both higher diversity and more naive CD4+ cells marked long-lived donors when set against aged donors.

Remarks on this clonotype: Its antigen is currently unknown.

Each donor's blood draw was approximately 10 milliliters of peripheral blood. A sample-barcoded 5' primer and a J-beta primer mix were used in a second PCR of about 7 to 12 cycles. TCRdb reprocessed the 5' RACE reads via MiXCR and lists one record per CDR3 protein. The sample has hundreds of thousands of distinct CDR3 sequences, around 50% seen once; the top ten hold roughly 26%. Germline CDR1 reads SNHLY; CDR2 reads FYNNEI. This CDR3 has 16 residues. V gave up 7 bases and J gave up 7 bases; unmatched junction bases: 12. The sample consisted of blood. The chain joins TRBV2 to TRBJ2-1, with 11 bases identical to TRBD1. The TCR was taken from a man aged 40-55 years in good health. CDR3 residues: CASTIRGQGARNEQFF. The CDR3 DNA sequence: TGTGCCAGCACCATCCGCGGACAGGGGGCGCGGAATGAGCAGTTCTTC.